The clone carrying this T cell receptor (beta chain) was counted a few times. V gave up 0 bases and J gave up 3 bases, with 15 bases separating them. Germline-derived CDR1 and CDR2 are SQVTM and ANQGSEA. The CDR3 is 16 amino acids. Amplification of TCR beta CDR3 regions used RNA as the template. TCR CDR3 underwent first-round RT-PCR with the HTBI primer set. Using its own MiXCR run on the multiplex PCR reads, TCRdb lists one record per CDR3 protein. This table has over 400,000 distinct CDR3 sequences, roughly 22% appearing once. The source of the sample is a study of T cells in Graves' hyperthyroidism and ophthalmopathy. Uncontrolled infection, other autoimmune disease, pregnancy or lactation led to exclusion.

Material: blood. The chain joins TRBV29-1 to TRBJ2-1; D is undetermined. This TCR derives from a woman in her seventies with Graves' ophthalmopathy. DNA of the CDR3: TGCAGCGTTGAAGATCACGGGCTACAGAGCTACAATGAGCAGTTCTTC. Protein: CSVEDHGLQSYNEQFF.